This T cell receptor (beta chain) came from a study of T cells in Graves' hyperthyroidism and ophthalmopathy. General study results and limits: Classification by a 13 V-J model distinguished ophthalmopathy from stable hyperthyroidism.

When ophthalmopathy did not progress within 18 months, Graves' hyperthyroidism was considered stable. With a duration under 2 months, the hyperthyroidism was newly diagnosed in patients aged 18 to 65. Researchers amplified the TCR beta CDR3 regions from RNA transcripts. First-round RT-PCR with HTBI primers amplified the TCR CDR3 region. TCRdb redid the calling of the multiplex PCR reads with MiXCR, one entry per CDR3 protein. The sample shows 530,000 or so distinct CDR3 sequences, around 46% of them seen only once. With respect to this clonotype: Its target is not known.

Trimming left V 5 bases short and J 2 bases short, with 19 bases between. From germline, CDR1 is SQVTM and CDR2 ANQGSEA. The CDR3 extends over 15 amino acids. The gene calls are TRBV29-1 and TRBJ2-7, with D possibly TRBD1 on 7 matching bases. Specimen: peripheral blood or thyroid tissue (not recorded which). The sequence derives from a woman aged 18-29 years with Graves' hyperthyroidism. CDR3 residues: CSVSGGGTVAYEQYF. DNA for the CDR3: TGCAGCGTTAGTGGTGGCGGGACAGTAGCCTACGAGCAGTACTTC.